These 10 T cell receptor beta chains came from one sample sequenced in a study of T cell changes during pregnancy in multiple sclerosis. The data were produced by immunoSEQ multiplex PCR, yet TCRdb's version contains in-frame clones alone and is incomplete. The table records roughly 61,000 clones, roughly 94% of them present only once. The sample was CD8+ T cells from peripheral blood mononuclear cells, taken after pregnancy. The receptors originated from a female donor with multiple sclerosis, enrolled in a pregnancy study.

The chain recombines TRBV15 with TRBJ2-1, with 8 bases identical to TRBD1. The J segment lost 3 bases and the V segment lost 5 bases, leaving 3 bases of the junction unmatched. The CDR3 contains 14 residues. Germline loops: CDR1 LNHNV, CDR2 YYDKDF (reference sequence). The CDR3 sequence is CATSLGQGYNEQFF. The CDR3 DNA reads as TGTGCCACCAGCCTTGGACAGGGCTACAATGAGCAGTTCTTC.

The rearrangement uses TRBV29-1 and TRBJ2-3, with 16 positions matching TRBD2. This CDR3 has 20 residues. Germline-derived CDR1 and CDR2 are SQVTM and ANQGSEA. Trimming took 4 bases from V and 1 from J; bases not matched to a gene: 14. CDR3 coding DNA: TGCAGCGTTGGGGTTGTTCCGGGACTAGCGGGAGGGGGGGGCACAGATACGCAGTATTTT. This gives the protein CSVGVVPGLAGGGGTDTQYF.

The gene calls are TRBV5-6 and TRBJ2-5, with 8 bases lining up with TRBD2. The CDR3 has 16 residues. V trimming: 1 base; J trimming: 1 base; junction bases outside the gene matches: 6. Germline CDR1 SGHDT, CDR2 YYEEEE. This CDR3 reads CASSLLREAVQETQYF. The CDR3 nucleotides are TGTGCCAGCAGCTTGTTGCGGGAGGCGGTCCAAGAGACCCAGTACTTC.

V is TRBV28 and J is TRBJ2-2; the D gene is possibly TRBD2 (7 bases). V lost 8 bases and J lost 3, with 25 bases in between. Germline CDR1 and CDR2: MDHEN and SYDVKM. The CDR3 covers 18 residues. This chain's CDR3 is CASSTTRAGALDTGELFF. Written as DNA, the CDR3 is TGTGCCAGCTCAACAACCCGGGCGGGGGCGCTGGACACCGGGGAGCTGTTTTTT.

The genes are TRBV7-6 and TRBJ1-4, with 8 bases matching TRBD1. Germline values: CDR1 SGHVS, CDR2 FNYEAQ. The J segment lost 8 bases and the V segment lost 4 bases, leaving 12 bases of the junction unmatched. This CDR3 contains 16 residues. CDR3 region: CASSSGQGGEGEKLFF. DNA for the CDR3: TGTGCCAGCAGCTCCGGACAGGGCGGTGAGGGAGAAAAACTGTTTTTT.

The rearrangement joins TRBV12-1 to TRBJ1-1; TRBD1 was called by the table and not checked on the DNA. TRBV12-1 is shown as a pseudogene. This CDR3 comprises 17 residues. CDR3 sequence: CASSSIRDREEGTEAFF. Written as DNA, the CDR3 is TGTGCCAGCAGCTCCATCCGGGACAGGGAAGAGGGAACTGAAGCTTTCTTT.

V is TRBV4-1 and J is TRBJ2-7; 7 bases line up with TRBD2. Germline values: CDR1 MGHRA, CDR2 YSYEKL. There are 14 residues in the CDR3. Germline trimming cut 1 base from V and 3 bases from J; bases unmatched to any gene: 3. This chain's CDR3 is CASSQAGGIYEQYF. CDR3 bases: TGCGCCAGCAGCCAAGCGGGAGGAATCTACGAGCAGTACTTC.

The CDR3 sequence: CASSYPSDSGGEQYF. As DNA, the CDR3 is TGTGCCAGCAGTTACCCATCGGACTCGGGGGGCGAGCAGTACTTC. The chain links TRBV6-6 to TRBJ2-7; 7 bases fit TRBD2. With V trimmed by 2 bases and J by 6 bases, 10 bases remained unmatched. CDR3 size: 15 residues. The germline V gene encodes CDR1 MNHNY and CDR2 SVGAGI (reference sequence).

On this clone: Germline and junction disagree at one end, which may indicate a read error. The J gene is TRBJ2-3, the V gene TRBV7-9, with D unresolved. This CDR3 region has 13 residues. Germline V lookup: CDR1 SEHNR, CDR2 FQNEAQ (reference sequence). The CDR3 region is CASSPMSKDTQYF. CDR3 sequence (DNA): TGTGCCAGCAGCCCTATGAGCAAAGATACGCAGTATTTT.

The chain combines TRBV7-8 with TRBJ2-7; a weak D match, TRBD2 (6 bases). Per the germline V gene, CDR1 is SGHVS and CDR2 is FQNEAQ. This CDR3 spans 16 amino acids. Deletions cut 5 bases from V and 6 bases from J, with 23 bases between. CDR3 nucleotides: TGTGCCAGCAGCATAGACCGGGACTTTCCGCCCGGCGAGCAGTACTTC. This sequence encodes CASSIDRDFPPGEQYF.